These 14 T cell receptor beta chains share one sample of origin, sequenced in a study of breast tumors, draining lymph nodes, adjacent tissues. Breast cancer patients provided tissue from their axillary draining lymph nodes. TCRdb itself ran the multiplex PCR reads through MiXCR, one entry per CDR3 protein. The profile covers under 150,000 distinct CDR3 sequences, with roughly 20% appearing a single time and over 2% taken by the ten largest. Source material: axillary lymph node tissue. These receptors all stem from a female donor with breast cancer. Some clones in this sample may be carry-over from other donors' samples.

This clonotype was observed many times. This chain links TRBV10-2 with TRBJ1-2, with D uncertain. Germline V gives CDR1 WSHSY, CDR2 SAAADI. The CDR3 extends over 15 amino acids. V was cut by 2 bases and J by 6 bases, with 16 bases left in between. The CDR3 region has the DNA TGCGCCAGCAGTGAGACGGCCACCCTTCCTGATGGCTACACCTTC. Residues: CASSETATLPDGYTF.

This clonotype appeared many times. This chain uses TRBV2 with TRBJ2-7; 10 nucleotides match TRBD1. With V trimmed by 3 bases and J by 5 bases, 10 bases remained unmatched. Germline CDR1 and CDR2: SNHLY and FYNNEI. The CDR3 covers 16 residues. CDR3 residues: CASSDPGTGVIHEQYF. For the CDR3, the DNA is TGTGCCAGCAGTGACCCCGGGACAGGGGTTATACACGAGCAGTACTTC.

This clonotype was seen a few times. The chain couples TRBV28 to TRBJ2-7; 9 nucleotides line up with TRBD1. The CDR3 runs 15 residues. Germline CDR1 reads MDHEN; CDR2 reads SYDVKM. V shed 7 bases, J shed 7 bases, and the junction held 14 bases outside the gene matches. The CDR3 protein is CASNTPGTGNGEQYF. The CDR3 DNA is TGTGCCAGCAATACACCCGGGACAGGGAATGGGGAGCAGTACTTC.

On this clonotype itself: A much larger clone sits a single nucleotide away, making a read error possible. The chain is built from TRBV6-1 and TRBJ2-1, with unresolved D. From germline, CDR1 is MNHNS and CDR2 SASEGT. CDR3 length equals 13 residues. CDR3 region: CTSSETPSNEQFF. The CDR3 DNA reads TGTACCAGCAGTGAAACTCCGTCCAATGAGCAGTTCTTC.

This clonotype was recorded at least ten times. The chain recombines TRBV2 with TRBJ2-3, with 8 bases that match TRBD2. CDR3 size: 13 residues. Germline CDR1 and CDR2: SNHLY and FYNNEI. V trimming: 11 bases; J trimming: 4 bases; junction bases outside the gene matches: 8. The DNA of the CDR3 is TGTGCCGCTCGACTAGCGAGAGCAGATACGCAGTATTTT. This sequence encodes CAARLARADTQYF.

This clonotype was recorded at least ten times. This sequence joins TRBV20-1 and TRBJ2-7; D ambiguous. Deletions cut 6 bases from V and 2 bases from J, with 11 bases between. Germline V gene lookup returns CDR1 DFQATT and CDR2 SNEGSKA (reference sequence). There are 12 residues in the CDR3. CDR3 nucleotides: TGCAGTGCCGATCTAGGAACCTACGAGCAGTACTTC. Its protein product is CSADLGTYEQYF.

This clonotype was recorded at least ten times. The chain combines TRBV19 with TRBJ1-2, with D uncertain. Trimming left V 6 bases short and J 8 bases short, with 13 bases between. The germline V gene has CDR1 LNHDA and CDR2 SQIVND (reference sequence). This CDR3 is built from 12 residues. The CDR3 DNA reads as TGTGCCAGTAGGCCCTCGGGCGGCGGCTACACCTTC. Its translation is CASRPSGGGYTF.

Concerning this clonotype: This sequence may be a read error, since a much larger clone differs from it by one base. The conserved phenylalanine or tryptophan is not found at the CDR3 terminus, so this likely reflects a read error. CDR3 loop: CASSSGPNQPQHL. The CDR3 DNA is TGTGCCAGCAGTTCGGGGCCCAATCAGCCCCAGCATCTT. The chain joins TRBV6-5 to TRBJ1-5, with D perhaps matching TRBD1 (5 bases). CDR1 is MNHEY, CDR2 SVGAGI, per germline. Trimming stripped 4 bases from V and 3 bases from J, with 7 bases between. CDR3 length: 13 amino acids.

Remarks on this clonotype: This may be a read error: a much more frequent sequence differs by one nucleotide. The chain combines TRBV20-1 with TRBJ2-7; weak D call: TRBD1 (5 bases). The length of the CDR3 is 12 residues. Germline lookup yields CDR1 DFQATT and CDR2 SNEGSKA (reference sequence). The CDR3 loop is CGARPQGYEQYF. The CDR3 DNA follows: TGCGGTGCTAGACCGCAGGGCTACGAGCAGTACTTC.

Concerning this clonotype: One base away lies a much larger clone, so this may be a sequencing read error. V gene TRBV3-1 combines with J gene TRBJ1-2; D is undetermined. Germline V gene sequence: CDR1 LGHDT, CDR2 YNNKEL (reference sequence). The CDR3 runs 14 residues. In nucleotides, the CDR3 is TGTGCCGGCAGCCTCGCGATCGGTCCGTCAAGCTACACCTTC. Translating gives CAGSLAIGPSSYTF.

This chain links TRBV11-2 with TRBJ2-6; D remains unclear. Germline lookup yields CDR1 SGHAT and CDR2 FQNNGV. CDR3 length: 15 residues. Trimming took off 5 bases at V and 4 bases at J, with 12 bases between the two ends. The CDR3 DNA reads as TGTGCCAGCAGCCCCCTACTCTCGGGGGCCAACGTCCTGACTTTC. Amino acid sequence: CASSPLLSGANVLTF.

This clonotype was recorded at least ten times. The chain is built from TRBV11-2 and TRBJ2-3; D possibly corresponds to TRBD2 (6 bases). CDR1 and CDR2 from the germline V gene are SGHAT and FQNNGV. Deletions cut 5 bases from V and 0 bases from J, with 15 bases between. The CDR3 has 16 residues. CDR3 in DNA: TGTGCCAGCAGCATATCTGGGCGGGGAAGCACAGATACGCAGTATTTT. It yields the protein CASSISGRGSTDTQYF.

V and J are TRBV20-1 and TRBJ2-7, with D possibly TRBD2 on 6 matching bases. This CDR3 has 13 amino acids. Per the germline V gene, CDR1 is DFQATT and CDR2 is SNEGSKA (reference sequence). Trimming cost V 4 bases and J 2 bases, with 12 bases left between them. CDR3 amino acids: CSATGTETYEQYF. The CDR3, as DNA: TGCAGTGCTACCGGGACTGAAACCTACGAGCAGTACTTC.

This chain links TRBV20-1 with TRBJ1-1, with D hard to call. V shed 6 bases and J shed 1 base, with 15 bases lying between them. The germline CDR1 and CDR2 sequences are DFQATT and SNEGSKA (reference sequence). The CDR3 has 14 residues. Written as DNA, the CDR3 is TGCAGTGCACCGCCGGAAGGGAGGAACACTGAAGCTTTCTTT. Translation gives CSAPPEGRNTEAFF.